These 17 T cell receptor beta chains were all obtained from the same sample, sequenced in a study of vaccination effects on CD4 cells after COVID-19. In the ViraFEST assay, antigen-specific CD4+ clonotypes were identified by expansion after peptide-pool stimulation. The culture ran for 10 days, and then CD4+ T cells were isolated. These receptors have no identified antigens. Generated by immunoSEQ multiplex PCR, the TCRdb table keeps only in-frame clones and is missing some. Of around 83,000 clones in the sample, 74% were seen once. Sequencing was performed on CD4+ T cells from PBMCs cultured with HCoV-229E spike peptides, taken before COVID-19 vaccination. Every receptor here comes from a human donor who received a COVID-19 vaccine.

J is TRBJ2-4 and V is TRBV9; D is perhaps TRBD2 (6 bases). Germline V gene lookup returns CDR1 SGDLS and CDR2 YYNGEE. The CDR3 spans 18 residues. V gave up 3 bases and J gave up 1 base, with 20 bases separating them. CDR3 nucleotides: TGTGCCAGCAGCGGATCGGGCGGGGCCCCGAGCGCCAAAAACATTCAGTACTTC. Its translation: CASSGSGGAPSAKNIQYF.

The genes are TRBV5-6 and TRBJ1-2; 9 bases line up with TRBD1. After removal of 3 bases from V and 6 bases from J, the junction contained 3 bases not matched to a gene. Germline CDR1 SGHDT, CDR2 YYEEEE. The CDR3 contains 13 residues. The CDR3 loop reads CASSWGQGDGYTF. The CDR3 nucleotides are TGTGCCAGCAGCTGGGGACAGGGAGATGGCTACACCTTC.

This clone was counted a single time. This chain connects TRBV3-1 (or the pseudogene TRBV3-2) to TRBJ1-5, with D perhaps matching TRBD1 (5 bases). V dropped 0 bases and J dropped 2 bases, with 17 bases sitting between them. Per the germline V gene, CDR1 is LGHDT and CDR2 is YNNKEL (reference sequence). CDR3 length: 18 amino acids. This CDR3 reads CASSQDKGWPGRNQPQHF. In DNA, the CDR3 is TGTGCCAGCAGCCAAGATAAGGGCTGGCCAGGGCGCAATCAGCCCCAGCATTTT.

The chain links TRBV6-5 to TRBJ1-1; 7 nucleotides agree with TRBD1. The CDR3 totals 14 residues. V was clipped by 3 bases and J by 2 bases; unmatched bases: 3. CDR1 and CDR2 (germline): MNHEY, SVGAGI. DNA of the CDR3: TGTGCCAGCAGTTATGGGGACAGAAACACTGAAGCTTTCTTT. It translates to CASSYGDRNTEAFF.

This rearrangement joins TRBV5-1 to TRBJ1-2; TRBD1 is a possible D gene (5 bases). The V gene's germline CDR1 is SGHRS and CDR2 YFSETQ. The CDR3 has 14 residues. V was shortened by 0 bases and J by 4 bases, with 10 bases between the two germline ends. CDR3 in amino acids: CASSLGRGIYGYTF. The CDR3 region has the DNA TGCGCCAGCAGCTTGGGTAGGGGCATCTATGGCTACACCTTC.

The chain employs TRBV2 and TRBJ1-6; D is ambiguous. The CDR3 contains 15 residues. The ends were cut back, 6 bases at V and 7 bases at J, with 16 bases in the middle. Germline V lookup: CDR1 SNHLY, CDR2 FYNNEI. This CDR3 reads CASRTSAGLNSPLHF. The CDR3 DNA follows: TGTGCCAGCAGGACTTCTGCCGGCTTAAATTCACCCCTCCACTTT.

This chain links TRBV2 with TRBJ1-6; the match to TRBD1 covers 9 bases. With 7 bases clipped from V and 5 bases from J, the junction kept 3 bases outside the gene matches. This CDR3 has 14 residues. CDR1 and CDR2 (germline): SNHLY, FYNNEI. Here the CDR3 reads CASNRQGDNSPLHF. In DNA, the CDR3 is TGTGCCAGCAATAGACAGGGGGATAATTCACCCCTCCACTTT.

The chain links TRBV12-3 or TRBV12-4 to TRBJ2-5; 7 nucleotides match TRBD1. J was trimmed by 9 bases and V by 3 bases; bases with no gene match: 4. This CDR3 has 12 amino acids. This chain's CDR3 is CASSFAQGAQYF. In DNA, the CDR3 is TGTGCCAGCAGTTTCGCTCAGGGGGCCCAGTACTTC.

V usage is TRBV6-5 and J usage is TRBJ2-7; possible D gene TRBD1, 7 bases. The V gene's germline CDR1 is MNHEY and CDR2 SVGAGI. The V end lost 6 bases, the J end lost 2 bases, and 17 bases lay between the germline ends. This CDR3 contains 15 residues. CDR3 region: CASRRGRDRPYEQYV. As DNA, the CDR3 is TGTGCCAGCAGACGGGGGCGGGACAGACCCTACGAGCAGTACGTC.

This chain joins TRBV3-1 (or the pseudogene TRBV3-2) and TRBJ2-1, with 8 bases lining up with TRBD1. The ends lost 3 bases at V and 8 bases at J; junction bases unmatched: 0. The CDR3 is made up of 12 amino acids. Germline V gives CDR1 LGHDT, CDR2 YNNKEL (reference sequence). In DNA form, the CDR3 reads TGTGCCAGCAGCCAGACAGGGGATGAGCAGTTCTTC. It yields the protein CASSQTGDEQFF.

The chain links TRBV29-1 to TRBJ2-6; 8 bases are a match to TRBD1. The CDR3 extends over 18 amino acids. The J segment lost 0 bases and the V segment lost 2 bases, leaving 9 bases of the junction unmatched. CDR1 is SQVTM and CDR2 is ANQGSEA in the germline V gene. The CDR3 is CSVEWGRGRGSGANVLTF. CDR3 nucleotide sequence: TGCAGCGTTGAATGGGGCAGGGGGCGCGGCTCTGGGGCCAACGTCCTGACTTTC.

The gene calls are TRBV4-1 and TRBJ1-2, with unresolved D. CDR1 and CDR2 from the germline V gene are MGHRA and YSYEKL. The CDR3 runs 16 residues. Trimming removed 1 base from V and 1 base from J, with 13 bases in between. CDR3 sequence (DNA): TGCGCCAGCAGCCAAGTGGCTTCCCAGGTTAACTATGGCTACACCTTC. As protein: CASSQVASQVNYGYTF.

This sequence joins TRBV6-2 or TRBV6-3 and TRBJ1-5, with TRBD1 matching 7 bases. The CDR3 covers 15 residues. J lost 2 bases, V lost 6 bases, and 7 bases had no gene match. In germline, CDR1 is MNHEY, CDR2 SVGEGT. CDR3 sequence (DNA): TGTGCCAGCAGCCTGGACAGGATAGGCAATCAGCCCCAGCATTTT. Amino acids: CASSLDRIGNQPQHF.

The chain's CDR3 is CASTPMGGTNEKLFF. CDR3 DNA sequence: TGTGCCAGCACCCCGATGGGAGGGACTAATGAAAAACTGTTTTTT. The genes are TRBV7-9 and TRBJ1-4; D unresolved. V was pared by 7 bases and J by 2 bases, with 14 bases between. Per the germline V gene, CDR1 is SEHNR and CDR2 is FQNEAQ (reference sequence). The CDR3 has 15 amino acids.

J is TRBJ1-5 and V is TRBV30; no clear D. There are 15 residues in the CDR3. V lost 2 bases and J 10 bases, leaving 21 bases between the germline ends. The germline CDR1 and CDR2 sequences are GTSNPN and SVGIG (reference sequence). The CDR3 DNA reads TGTGCCTGGAGTTCCCCGGGAGCGGGTAATGGACCCCAGCATTTT. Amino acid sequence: CAWSSPGAGNGPQHF.

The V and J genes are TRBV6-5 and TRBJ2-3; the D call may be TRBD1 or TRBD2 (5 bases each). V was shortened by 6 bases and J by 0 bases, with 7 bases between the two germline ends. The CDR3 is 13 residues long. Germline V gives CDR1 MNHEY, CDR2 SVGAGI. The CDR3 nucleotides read TGTGCCAGCAGCGGGGCCAGCACAGATACGCAGTATTTT. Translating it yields CASSGASTDTQYF.

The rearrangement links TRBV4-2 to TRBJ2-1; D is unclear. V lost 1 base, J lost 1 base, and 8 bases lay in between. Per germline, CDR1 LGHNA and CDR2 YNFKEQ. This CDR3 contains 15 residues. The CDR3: CASSQGAASYNEQFF. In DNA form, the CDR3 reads TGTGCCAGCAGCCAAGGGGCGGCATCCTACAATGAGCAGTTCTTC.